The following is a TCR beta chain sequence with its context. Every sample had a minimum of 6.5 million PBMCs isolated. This sample is drawn from a study of blood T cells in healthy people across ages. V was pared by 0 bases and J by 8 bases, with 13 bases between. The CDR3 contains 14 residues. CDR1 and CDR2 from the germline V gene are LGHDT and YNNKEL (reference sequence). A J-beta primer mix and a sample-barcoded 5' primer were used in a second PCR of roughly 6 to 11 cycles. TCRdb re-analysed the 5' RACE reads in MiXCR, keeping a single row per CDR3 protein. The table has 780,000 or so distinct CDR3 sequences, 56% seen once.

The clonotype was recovered from a man between 35 and 55 years old in good health. Sequencing used blood. V is TRBV3-1 and J is TRBJ1-2; a weak D match, TRBD1 (6 bases). CDR3: CASSQDRGGKGYTF. DNA for the CDR3: TGTGCCAGCAGCCAAGATAGGGGGGGGAAAGGCTACACCTTC.